The present T cell receptor (beta chain) was sequenced within a study of control samples from healthy donors and cancer patients. The germline CDR1 and CDR2 sequences are SEHNR and FQNEAQ (reference sequence). Trimming shortened V by 1 base and J by 3 bases, and 7 bases separated the two germline ends. This CDR3 spans 13 amino acids. Profiled with immunoSEQ multiplex PCR; TCRdb holds only in-frame clones, not every one. Of about 110,000 clones listed, about nine tenths are singletons. Sequencing was done on a sample of blood. The TCR originated in a human donor in good health. The donor label of this sample is uncertain. This chain uses TRBV7-9 with TRBJ2-7, with unresolved D. The CDR3 spells CASSLVPGYEQYF. The CDR3 DNA is TGTGCCAGCAGCTTAGTCCCAGGCTACGAGCAGTACTTC.